This T cell receptor (beta chain) was identified during a study of lymphopenia after photon versus proton radiotherapy. Study results and caveats: A bigger post-nadir fall in TCR diversity correlated inversely with survival time in deceased patients.

Method: immunoSEQ multiplex PCR; TCRdb's copy keeps in-frame clones and lacks some. The data hold thousands of clones, with 91% observed a single time. The CDR3 loop spans 15 amino acids. CDR1 is MNHEY, CDR2 SMNVEV, per germline (reference sequence). The ends lost 4 bases at V and 7 bases at J; junction bases unmatched: 13. Remarks on this clone: Its specificity is not known.

Sequencing used peripheral blood, obtained from a patient treated with photon-based radiotherapy. This TCR derives from a man aged 55-75 years with cholangiocarcinoma. The chain joins TRBV27 to TRBJ2-7; 7 nucleotides line up with TRBD2. CDR3 sequence (DNA): TGTGCCAGCAGTTCTGGAGGGAGGGCTGATCGGGAGCAGTACTTC. It translates to CASSSGGRADREQYF.